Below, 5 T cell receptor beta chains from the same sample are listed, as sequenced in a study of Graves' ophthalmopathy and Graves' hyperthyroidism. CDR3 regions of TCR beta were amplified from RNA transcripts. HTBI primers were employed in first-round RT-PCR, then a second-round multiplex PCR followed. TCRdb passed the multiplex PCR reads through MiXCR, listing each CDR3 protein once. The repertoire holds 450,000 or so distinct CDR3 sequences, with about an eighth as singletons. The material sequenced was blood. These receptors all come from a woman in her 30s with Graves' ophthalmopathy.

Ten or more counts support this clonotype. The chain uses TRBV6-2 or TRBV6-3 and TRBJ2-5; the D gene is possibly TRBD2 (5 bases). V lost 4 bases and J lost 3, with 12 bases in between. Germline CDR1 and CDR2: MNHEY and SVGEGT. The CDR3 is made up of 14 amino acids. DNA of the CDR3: TGTGCCAGCAGTTGGACCGACTACAAAGAGACCCAGTACTTC. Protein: CASSWTDYKETQYF.

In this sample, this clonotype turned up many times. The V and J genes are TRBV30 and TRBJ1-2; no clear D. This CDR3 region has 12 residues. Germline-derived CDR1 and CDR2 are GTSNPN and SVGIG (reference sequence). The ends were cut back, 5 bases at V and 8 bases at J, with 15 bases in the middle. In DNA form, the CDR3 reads TGTGCCTGGCGAGCCGCCGGCGGCGGCTACACCTTC. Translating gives CAWRAAGGGYTF.

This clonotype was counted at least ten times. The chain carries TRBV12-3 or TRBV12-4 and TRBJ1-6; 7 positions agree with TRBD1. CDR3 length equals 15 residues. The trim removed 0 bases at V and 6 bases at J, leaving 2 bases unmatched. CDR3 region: CASSLATGFNSPLHF. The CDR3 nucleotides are TGTGCCAGCAGTTTAGCGACAGGGTTTAATTCACCCCTCCACTTT.

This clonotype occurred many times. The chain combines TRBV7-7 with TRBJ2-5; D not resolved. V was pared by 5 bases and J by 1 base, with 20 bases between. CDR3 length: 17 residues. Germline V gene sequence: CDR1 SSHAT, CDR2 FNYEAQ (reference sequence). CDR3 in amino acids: CASSPLFGVPSQETQYF. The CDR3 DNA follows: TGTGCCAGCAGCCCCTTGTTTGGGGTACCTAGCCAAGAGACCCAGTACTTC.

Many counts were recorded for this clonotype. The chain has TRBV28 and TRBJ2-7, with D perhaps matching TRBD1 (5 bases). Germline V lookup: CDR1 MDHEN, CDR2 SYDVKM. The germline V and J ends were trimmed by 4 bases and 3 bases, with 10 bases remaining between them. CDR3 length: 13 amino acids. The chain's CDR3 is CASSSPRVYEQYF. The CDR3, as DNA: TGTGCCAGCAGTTCCCCCAGGGTCTACGAGCAGTACTTC.